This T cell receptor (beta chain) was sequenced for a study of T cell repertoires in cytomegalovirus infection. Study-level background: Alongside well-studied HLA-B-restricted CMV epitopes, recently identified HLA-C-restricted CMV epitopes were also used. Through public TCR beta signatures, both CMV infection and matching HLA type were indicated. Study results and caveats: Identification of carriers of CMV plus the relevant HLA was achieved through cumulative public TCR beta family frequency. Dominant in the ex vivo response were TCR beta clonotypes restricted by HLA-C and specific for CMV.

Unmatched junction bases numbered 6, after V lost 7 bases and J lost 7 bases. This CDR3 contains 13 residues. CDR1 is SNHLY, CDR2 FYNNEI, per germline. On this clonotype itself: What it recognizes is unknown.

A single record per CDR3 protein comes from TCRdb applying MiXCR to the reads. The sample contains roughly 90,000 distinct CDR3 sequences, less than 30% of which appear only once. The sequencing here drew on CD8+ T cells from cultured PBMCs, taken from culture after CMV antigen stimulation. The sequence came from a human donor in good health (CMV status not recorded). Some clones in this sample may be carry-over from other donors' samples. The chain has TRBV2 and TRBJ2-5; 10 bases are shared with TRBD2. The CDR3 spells CASTLAGEVTQYF. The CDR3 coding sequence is TGTGCCAGCACCCTAGCGGGGGAAGTGACCCAGTACTTC.